One T cell receptor (beta chain) is described in this entry. Its antigen is as yet unknown. The sample belongs to a study of regulatory T cells in long-lasting Graves disease. Points from the study as a whole: Graves' patients with persistent disease showed TCR diversity lower than patients newly diagnosed.

Time point defined: persistent/refractory GD, antithyroid drugs over 5 years with positive TRAb. Preparation of the TCR library used RNA extracted from PBMCs. Guidelines of the American Thyroid Association were used to diagnose Graves' disease. Construction of the TCR beta libraries employed iRepertoire HTBI primers in conjunction with Arm-PCR of CDR3 regions. Per the original methods: Across samples, 62 TRBV and 12 to 15 TRBJ segments were found. Each CDR3 protein is one row after TCRdb ran MiXCR on the multiplex PCR reads. The V and J calls shown here were made by TCRdb, not taken from the authors' results. The sample contains hundreds of thousands of distinct CDR3 sequences, roughly 23% of which appear only once. The CDR3 sequence is 13 residues long. Trimming stripped 0 bases from V and 9 bases from J, with 6 bases between. The germline V gene has CDR1 MNHEY and CDR2 SMNVEV (reference sequence).

The receptor was derived from a female donor with Graves disease. The sample in question was peripheral blood mononuclear cells (PBMCs), obtained when the disease was refractory, from a patient treated with antithyroid drugs. The V call is TRBV27, the J call TRBJ1-6; D is possibly TRBD1 (6 bases). CDR3 coding DNA: TGTGCCAGCAGTTTATCGGGGGCTTCACCCCTCCACTTT. Residues: CASSLSGASPLHF.